These T cell receptor beta chains were read from a single sample in a study of PD-1 blockade in classical Hodgkin lymphoma. Profiling relied on immunoSEQ multiplex PCR, and the TCRdb table lists in-frame clones only, not all of them. Among some 46,000 clones listed, roughly 80% were seen once. This material consisted of peripheral blood mononuclear cells (PBMCs), taken before the second cycle of nivolumab. These receptors were taken from a human donor with classical Hodgkin lymphoma. Each CDR3 is given with its conserved first and last residue. The order of the fields is V gene, clone size, J gene, D gene, CDR3 protein, CDR3 DNA. D genes are given only for firm matches. Not every row has a clone size; where given, it reads once, few, many or a size class.

TRBV5-1	.	TRBJ1-2	.	CASSLAGDGYTF	TGCGCCAGCAGCTTGGCGGGGGACGGCTACACCTTC
TRBV6-1	.	TRBJ1-4	.	CASTPAGGLGEKLFF	TGTGCCAGCACCCCAGCGGGGGGCTTAGGTGAAAAACTGTTTTTT
TRBV6-5	.	TRBJ2-1	TRBD2	CASSLLADYNEQFF	TGTGCCAGCAGCCTCCTAGCGGACTACAATGAGCAGTTCTTC
TRBV27	.	TRBJ1-1	.	CASSLVGGSTEAFF	TGTGCCAGCAGTTTAGTGGGGGGGAGCACTGAAGCTTTCTTT
TRBV19	.	TRBJ2-1	TRBD2	CASSLRGIAGVYNEQFF	TGTGCCAGTAGTCTCAGGGGAATAGCGGGGGTCTACAATGAGCAGTTCTTC
TRBV5-1	.	TRBJ2-7	TRBD1	CASRADRDGADPYEQYF	TGCGCCAGCAGGGCGGACAGGGATGGGGCGGACCCCTACGAGCAGTACTTC
TRBV27	.	TRBJ2-3	.	CASSLKAGFTDTQYF	TGTGCCAGCAGTTTAAAGGCAGGTTTCACAGATACGCAGTATTTT
TRBV7-3	once	TRBJ2-3	.	CASSPGVGGTDTQYF	TGTGCCAGCAGCCCAGGGGTTGGGGGCACAGATACGCAGTATTTT
TRBV28	.	TRBJ1-2	.	CAGPPTNYGYTF	TGTGCCGGGCCCCCAACGAACTATGGCTACACCTTC
TRBV9	.	TRBJ1-1	TRBD1	CASSVGGGLTKAFF	TGTGCCAGCAGCGTAGGAGGGGGCCTTACGAAGGCTTTCTTT
TRBV6-5	few	TRBJ2-7	.	CASSPSDRYYEQYF	TGTGCCAGCAGTCCCTCGGACCGGTACTACGAGCAGTACTTC
TRBV10-3	once	TRBJ1-1	.	CATSPLANTEAFF	TGTGCCACCTCACCCCTGGCCAACACTGAAGCTTTCTTT
TRBV6-5	few	TRBJ1-1	.	CASTNRGDTEAFF	TGTGCCAGCACGAACCGGGGGGACACTGAAGCTTTCTTT
TRBV5-1	.	TRBJ2-5	TRBD2	CASSFKVAGVRETQYF	TGCGCCAGCAGCTTTAAAGTAGCGGGAGTCCGAGAGACCCAGTACTTC
TRBV5-1	.	TRBJ2-3	TRBD2	CASSWLAGTPSTDTQYF	TGCGCCAGCAGTTGGCTAGCGGGGACACCTAGCACAGATACGCAGTATTTT
TRBV15	.	TRBJ1-6	.	CATSRDRGASSSYNSPLHF	TGTGCCACCAGCAGAGATCGAGGGGCCTCCAGCTCCTATAATTCACCCCTCCACTTT